The sequence of this TCR beta chain was determined in a study of cytomegalovirus exposure and HLA in healthy donors (dated by TCRdb to the late 2010s). Looking at the study overall: According to an earlier analysis of 550 to 750 of the donors, about 179 million T cells yielded 117 million unique TCR beta sequences and approximately 300 Gb of sequence data. To decide whether each TCR beta V gene segment behaved as functional or pseudogenic, an earlier analysis of approximately 620 of the donors relied on high-throughput TCR beta sequencing. Among 398 genotyped donors of the cohort, an average of around 240,000 unique TCR beta nucleotide sequences were sequenced per donor, roughly 20% of them non-productive. The aim of the study was to test whether cataloging public T cell receptors could identify signatures of past pathogen exposure. Class I and class II HLA loci were covered by the typing at four-digit resolution. Donor age, sex, ethnicity and CMV serostatus were collected together with the repertoire data. A later genetic analysis used genome-wide SNP genotypes for 398 of the 666 donors, treating that subset as a discovery cohort. The study combined high-throughput TCR immunosequencing, statistical association of individual TCRs with disease status, and machine learning to predict cytomegalovirus infection status. Because of strong linkage in the cohort, a few DR-DQ haplotypes were treated as single units for association and clustering. Typing coverage differed by locus: A, B, C, DRB1 and DQB1 were typed in about 629-630 donors, DQA1 in around 500, DPA1 in approximately 600, and DPB1 in roughly 470. The T cell repertoires of 670 or so subjects were profiled by immunosequencing and related to cytomegalovirus serostatus. Rather than using new phenotypic data, the later analysis identified candidate immune exposures from TCR beta sequences and from how often those sequences occurred across donors. Every repertoire in the discovery cohort had been generated on one and the same sequencing platform. A separate validation cohort of approximately 130 different subjects was used in addition to the 666-subject first cohort. Of the 300 to 500 genotyped donors, less than 90% were placed in the genetic ancestry cluster associated with self-reported Caucasian donors. A later analysis re-analyzed previously published TCR beta repertoires from 600 to 850 donors and added high-resolution HLA genotyping to study TCR occurrence patterns. Approximately 300 gigabases of sequencing data and around 80 million unique TCR sequences made up an early release that covered about 640 HLA-typed donors. The study at large found these results: The sequencing pipeline was judged likely to have produced a cluster of highly shared sequence variants as a technical artifact. When HLA alleles, especially DR and DQ, strongly co-occurred, TCR associations were difficult to assign to individual alleles. Several of the top co-occurrence clusters appeared to be linked to parvovirus B19, influenza, CMV and Epstein-Barr virus, according to a later analysis. Roughly 15 rarely observed V segments, including chromosome 9 orphons, were excluded from the earlier analysis of about 610 of the donors because counts were too low. This cohort had only TCR beta chains sequenced, and the lack of alpha or paired-chain data limited which features could be detected. In a later genetic analysis, fewer N-insertions in productive TCRs were reported among donors in an Asian-associated ancestry cluster than the 666-donor mean. A later genetic analysis associated a missense DCLRE1C variant with V-gene and J-gene trimming of TCR beta chains, and an independent cohort replicated the association. It was suggested by the authors that the approach could potentially be generalized to other disease states and immunological phenotypes. Sequencing depth was assumed to be roughly uniform across donors in the presence/absence analyses, though that assumption may not hold. According to a later analysis, most CMV-associated TCR beta chains appeared to be HLA-restricted, and the HLA associations seemed to be driven largely by CMV exposure. In vitro tests confirmed that a few of the cytomegalovirus-associated TCR beta chains recognize cytomegalovirus antigens. Because HLA typing was unavailable for some donors at each locus, only the typed subset was used in association tests. In a later analysis, TCR association rates were found to vary across HLA loci, with the most associated TCRs seen for DRB1 alleles and the fewest for HLA-C alleles. Cytomegalovirus status was reported to be diagnosed by the classifier with high specificity and sensitivity in both the original and validation cohorts. In a later analysis, HLA-associated TCR beta chains were found to be more clonally expanded and to have lower generation probabilities than equally common non-associated chains. An earlier analysis of some 590 of the donors showed that most TCR beta V segments appeared in productive rearrangements either about 87% or about 30% of the time, which broadly matched IMGT annotations. Linkage disequilibrium might explain the correlated functional status among segregating V segments, but an unknown experimental factor could not be ruled out. Some IMGT-functional V segments, including TRBV6-2 and TRBV6-3, could not be distinguished by the 87-base-pair reads and were therefore excluded. A further reported finding was that TCR beta sequences accurately predicted the HLA-A and HLA-B alleles for most subjects in the first cohort. CMV serostatus was the only immune exposure information available for the cohort. The study listed 150 to 200 TCR beta chains as associated with cytomegalovirus. While some public TCRs were present in many individuals, most TCR sequences turned up only very rarely across donors. At a false discovery rate of 0.05, a later analysis linked under 20,000 TCR beta sequences to specific HLA alleles.

The library was generated by the immunoSEQ multiplex PCR assay. For the multiplex PCR, a mixture combining 60 forward primers for TCR Vbeta segments and 13 reverse primers for TCR Jbeta segments was used. Amplification of the CDR3 region of rearranged TCR beta genes was performed with a multiplex PCR assay on genomic DNA. The Illumina HiSeq System was used to sequence the amplified TCR beta libraries as 87-base-pair reads. The paper's processing steps were these. Across the 640 or so repertoires, a later analysis counted some 80 million unique TCR beta chains, approximately 10 million of which were shared by at least two donors. A nearest-neighbor algorithm error-corrected the raw reads and collapsed the reads into unique sequences, merging closely related sequences to remove PCR and sequencing errors. To assign V, D and J gene segments, CDR3 sequences were aligned to IMGT reference sequences. Each retained sequence needed at least a six-nucleotide match to both a V gene segment and a J gene segment. A rearrangement counted as productive if the CDR3 had no stop codons and remained in frame with V and J, and every other rearrangement counted as non-productive. Following IMGT convention, CDR3 was defined as the stretch from the second conserved V-encoded cysteine to the conserved J-encoded phenylalanine. The earlier analysis of some 540 of the donors excluded any sequence lacking an unambiguous match to a single V gene segment. An earlier analysis of about 590 of the donors classified V segments as functional when productive rearrangements were above 56.7% and as segregating when the standard deviation between donors was above 5%. A statistical classification framework was developed to diagnose cytomegalovirus status using the catalog of TCR beta chain sequences. In a later analysis, TCR nucleotide sequences were compared against IMGT/GENE-DB human TR gene sequences so that V and J genes could be assigned. The TCRdist pipeline was used in a later analysis to assign CDR3 sequences and most-parsimonious VDJ recombination scenarios. In a later analysis, every TCR beta chain was defined by the combination of its CDR3 amino acid sequence and its V-gene family, and reads without a unique V-gene family were dropped. In a later analysis, approximately 640 highly shared, low-generation-probability nucleotide sequences were removed to address suspected cross-contamination and a sequencing artifact. In a later analysis, a clonal expansion index for each public chain was calculated from normalized within-repertoire ranks of inferred template counts. In a later analysis, generation probabilities were computed using a VDJ recombination model fitted to out-of-frame rearrangements, and the results were checked against IGoR. In a later analysis, hypergeometric tests were used to score TCR-TCR, TCR-HLA and TCR-CMV co-occurrence, with a repertoire-size bias correction applied to TCR pairs. In a later analysis, false discovery rates were estimated by permuting HLA or CMV assignments 20 times. A later analysis grouped co-occurring TCRs with DBSCAN, adding TCRdist sequence similarity when clustering within HLA-allele-positive subsets. For co-occurrence clustering, repertoires with fewer than 30,000 or more than 120,000 public chains were excluded, along with roughly 5 repertoires with anomalous nucleotide sharing. TCRdb stores this immuneACCESS table with in-frame sequences only. Part of the clones is absent; in the studies checked, under half of the shortfall reflects unresolved V genes, and no reason is known for the rest. V and J calls and clone size are those listed in that table; D and trimming were worked out from the DNA. The sample includes about 90,000 clones, with more than 60% observed a single time. 3.9% of the sample is in the top ten clones.

The cohort consisted of 666 healthy bone marrow donors. At the time of sampling, every cohort member was nominally healthy, though immune exposures that went unrecorded were likely present. The donor tested CMV seronegative and was one of the 352 seronegative cohort members. Each donor provided a peripheral blood sample, and peripheral blood mononuclear cells were used for TCR beta sequencing. The Qiagen DNeasy Blood Extraction Kit was used to extract genomic DNA from the blood cell samples. V and J lose 4 bases and 2 bases, and a span of 6 bases separates them. The germline V gene supplies CDR1 SGHVS and CDR2 FNYEAQ. There are 13 amino acids in the CDR3, from cysteine to phenylalanine inclusive. The sequence is cut down to CDR3 DNA, 39 bases in frame from base 1. This clone was counted a single time. This clone's antigen is unknown. Within one base of it there is no much larger clone, and no base qualities were kept.

The sequenced sample was PBMCs. This clonotype was obtained from a man aged 25 to 40 in good health and CMV-seronegative. The rearrangement joined TRBV7-6 to TRBJ1-3; the D gene lacks a confident call. The CDR3 is CASSWRAGNTIYF. The nucleotide sequence is given as TGTGCCAGCAGCTGGAGGGCTGGAAACACCATATATTTT.